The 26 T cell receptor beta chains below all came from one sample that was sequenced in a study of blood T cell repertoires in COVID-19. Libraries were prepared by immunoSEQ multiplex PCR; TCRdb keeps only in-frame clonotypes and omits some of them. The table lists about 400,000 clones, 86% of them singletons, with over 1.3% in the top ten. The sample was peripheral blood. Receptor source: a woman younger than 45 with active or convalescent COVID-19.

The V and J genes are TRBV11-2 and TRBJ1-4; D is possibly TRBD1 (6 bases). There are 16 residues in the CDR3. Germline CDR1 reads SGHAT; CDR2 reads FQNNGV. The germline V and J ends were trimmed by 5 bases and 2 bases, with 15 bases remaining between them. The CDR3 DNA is TGTGCCAGCAGCCAACCCGACAGGCGGACTAATGAAAAACTGTTTTTT. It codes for CASSQPDRRTNEKLFF.

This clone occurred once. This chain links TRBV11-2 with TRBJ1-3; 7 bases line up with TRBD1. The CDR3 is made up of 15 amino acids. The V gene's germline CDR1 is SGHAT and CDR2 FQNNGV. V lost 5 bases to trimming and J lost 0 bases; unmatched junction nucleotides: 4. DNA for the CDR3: TGTGCCAGCAGCGTAGGGGGCTTCTCTGGAAACACCATATATTTT. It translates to CASSVGGFSGNTIYF.

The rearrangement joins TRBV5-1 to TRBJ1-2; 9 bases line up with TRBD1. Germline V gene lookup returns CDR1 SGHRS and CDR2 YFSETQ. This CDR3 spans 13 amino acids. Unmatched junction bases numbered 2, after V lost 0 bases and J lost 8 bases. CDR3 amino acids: CASSLDRGPGYTF. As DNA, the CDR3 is TGCGCCAGCAGCTTGGACAGGGGGCCCGGCTACACCTTC.

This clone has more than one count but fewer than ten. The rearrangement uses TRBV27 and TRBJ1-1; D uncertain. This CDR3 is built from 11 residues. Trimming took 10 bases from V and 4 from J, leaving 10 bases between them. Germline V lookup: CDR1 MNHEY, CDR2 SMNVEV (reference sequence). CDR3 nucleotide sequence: TGTGCCACTTGGAGGTTCACTGAAGCTTTCTTT. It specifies CATWRFTEAFF.

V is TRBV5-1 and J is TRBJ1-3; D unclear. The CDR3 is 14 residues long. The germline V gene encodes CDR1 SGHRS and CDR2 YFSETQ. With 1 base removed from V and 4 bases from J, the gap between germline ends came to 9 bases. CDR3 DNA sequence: TGCGCCAGCAGCTTGACCACAGCCGGAAACACCATATATTTT. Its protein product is CASSLTTAGNTIYF.

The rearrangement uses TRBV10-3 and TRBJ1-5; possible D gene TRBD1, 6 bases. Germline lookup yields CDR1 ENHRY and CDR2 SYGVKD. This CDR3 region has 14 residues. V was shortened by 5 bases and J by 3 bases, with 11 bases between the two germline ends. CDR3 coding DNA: TGTGCCATCAGTAAACAGGGTGACAATCAGCCCCAGCATTTT. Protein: CAISKQGDNQPQHF.

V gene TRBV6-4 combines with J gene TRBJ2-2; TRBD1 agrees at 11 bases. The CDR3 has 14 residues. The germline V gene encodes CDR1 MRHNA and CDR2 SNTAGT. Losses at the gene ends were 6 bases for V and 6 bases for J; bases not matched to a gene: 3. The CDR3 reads CASRGQGAPGELFF. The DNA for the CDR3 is TGTGCCAGCAGAGGACAGGGGGCCCCCGGGGAGCTGTTTTTT.

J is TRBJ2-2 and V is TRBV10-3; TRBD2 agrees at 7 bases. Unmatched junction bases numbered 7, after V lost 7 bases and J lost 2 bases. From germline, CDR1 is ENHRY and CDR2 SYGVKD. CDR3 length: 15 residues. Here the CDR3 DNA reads TGTGCCATCACTTCCCGACTAGCTAACACCGGGGAGCTGTTTTTT. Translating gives CAITSRLANTGELFF.

CDR3 loop: CASSEGWGGLEQFF. In nucleotides, the CDR3 is TGTGCCAGTAGCGAGGGATGGGGAGGGCTCGAGCAGTTCTTC. The chain combines TRBV19 with TRBJ2-1; 7 bases map to TRBD2. Germline CDR1 is LNHDA and CDR2 is SQIVND (reference sequence). The CDR3 loop spans 14 amino acids. V lost 6 bases, J lost 10 bases, and 12 bases stayed unmatched.

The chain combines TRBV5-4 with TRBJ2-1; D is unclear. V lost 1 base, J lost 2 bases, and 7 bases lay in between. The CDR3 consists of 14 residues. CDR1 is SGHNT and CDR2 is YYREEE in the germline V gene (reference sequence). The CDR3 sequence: CASSLRYAYNEQFF. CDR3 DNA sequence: TGTGCCAGCAGCTTGCGCTACGCCTACAATGAGCAGTTCTTC.

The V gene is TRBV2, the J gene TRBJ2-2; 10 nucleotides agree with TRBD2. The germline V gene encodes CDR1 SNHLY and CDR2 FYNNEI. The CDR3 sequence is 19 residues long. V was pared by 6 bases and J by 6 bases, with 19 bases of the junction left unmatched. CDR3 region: CASSKNGAGSGRVAGELFF. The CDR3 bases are TGTGCCAGCAGCAAAAACGGGGCAGGAAGCGGGAGGGTGGCCGGGGAGCTGTTTTTT.

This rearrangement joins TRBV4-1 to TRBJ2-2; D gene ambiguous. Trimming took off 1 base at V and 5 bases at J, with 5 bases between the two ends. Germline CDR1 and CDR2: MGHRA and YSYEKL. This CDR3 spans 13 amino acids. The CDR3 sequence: CASSQGHTGELFF. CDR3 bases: TGCGCCAGCAGCCAAGGACATACCGGGGAGCTGTTTTTT.

The CDR3 protein is CASSGGLTYTEAFF. As DNA, the CDR3 is TGTGCCAGTAGTGGGGGCCTGACTTACACTGAAGCTTTCTTT. This chain uses TRBV19 with TRBJ1-1, with D perhaps matching TRBD1 (6 bases). From germline, CDR1 is LNHDA and CDR2 SQIVND (reference sequence). The CDR3 is 14 residues long. V was cut by 5 bases and J by 3 bases, with 13 bases left in between.

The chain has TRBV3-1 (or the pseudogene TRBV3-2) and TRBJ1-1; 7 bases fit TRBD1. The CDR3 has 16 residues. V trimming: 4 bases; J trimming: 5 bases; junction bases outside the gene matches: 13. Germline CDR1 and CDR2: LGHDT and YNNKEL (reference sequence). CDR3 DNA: TGTGCCAGCAGCCCTCTTCAGGGGGGAGTGGGGACTGAAGCTTTCTTT. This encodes CASSPLQGGVGTEAFF.

CDR3 bases: TGTGCCAGCAGCTTGGACAGGTCACACACCGGGGAGCTGTTTTTT. This gives the protein CASSLDRSHTGELFF. The chain has TRBV5-4 and TRBJ2-2; D might be TRBD1 (5 bases). Per the germline V gene, CDR1 is SGHNT and CDR2 is YYREEE (reference sequence). The CDR3 runs 15 residues. With 0 bases removed from V and 3 bases from J, the gap between germline ends came to 9 bases.

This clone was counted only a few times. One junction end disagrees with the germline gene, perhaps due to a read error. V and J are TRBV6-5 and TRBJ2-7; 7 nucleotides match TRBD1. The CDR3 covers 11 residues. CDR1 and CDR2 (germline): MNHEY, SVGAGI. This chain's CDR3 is CASSNRDSMTF. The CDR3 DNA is TGTGCCAGCAGTAACCGGGACAGCATGACTTTC.

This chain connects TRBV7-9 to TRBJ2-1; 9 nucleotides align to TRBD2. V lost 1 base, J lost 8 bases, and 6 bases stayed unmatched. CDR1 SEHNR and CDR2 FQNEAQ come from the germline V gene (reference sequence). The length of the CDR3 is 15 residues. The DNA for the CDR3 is TGTGCCAGCAGCTTAGGCGGGGGCGGGGGGGATGAGCAGTTCTTC. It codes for CASSLGGGGGDEQFF.

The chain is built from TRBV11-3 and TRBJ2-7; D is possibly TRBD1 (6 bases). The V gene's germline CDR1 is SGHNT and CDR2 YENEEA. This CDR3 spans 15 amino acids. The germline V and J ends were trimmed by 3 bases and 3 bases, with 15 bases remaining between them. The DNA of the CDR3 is TGTGCCAGCAGCTTGTCTGCAGGGGCCGGCTACGAGCAGTACTTC. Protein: CASSLSAGAGYEQYF.

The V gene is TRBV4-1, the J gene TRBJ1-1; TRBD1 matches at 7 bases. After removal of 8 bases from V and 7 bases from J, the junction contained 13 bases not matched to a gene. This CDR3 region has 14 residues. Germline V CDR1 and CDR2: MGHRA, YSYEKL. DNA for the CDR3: TGCGCCAGCCAATCCTTGGCGGGACAGCGTGAAGCTTTCTTT. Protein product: CASQSLAGQREAFF.

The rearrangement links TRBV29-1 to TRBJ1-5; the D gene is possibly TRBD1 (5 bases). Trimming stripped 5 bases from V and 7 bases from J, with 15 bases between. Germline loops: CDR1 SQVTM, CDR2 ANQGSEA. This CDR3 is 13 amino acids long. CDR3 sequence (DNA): TGCAGCGTTAAAGGGCAGGGTGAACAGCCCCAGCATTTT. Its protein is CSVKGQGEQPQHF.

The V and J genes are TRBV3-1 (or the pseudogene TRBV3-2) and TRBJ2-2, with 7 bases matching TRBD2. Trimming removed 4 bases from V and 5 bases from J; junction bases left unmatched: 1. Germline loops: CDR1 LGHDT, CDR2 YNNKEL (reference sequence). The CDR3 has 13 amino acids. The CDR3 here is CASSRGGTGELFF. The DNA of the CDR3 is TGTGCCAGCAGCCGGGGGGGGACCGGGGAGCTGTTTTTT.

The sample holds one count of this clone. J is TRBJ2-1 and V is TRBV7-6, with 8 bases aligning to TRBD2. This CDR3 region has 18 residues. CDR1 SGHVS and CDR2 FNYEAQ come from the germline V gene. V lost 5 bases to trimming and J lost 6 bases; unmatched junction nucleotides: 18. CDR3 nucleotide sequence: TGTGCCAGCAGCCAAAAGAGGCGTCTAGCGGGCGGGGTCAATGAGCAGTTCTTC. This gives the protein CASSQKRRLAGGVNEQFF.

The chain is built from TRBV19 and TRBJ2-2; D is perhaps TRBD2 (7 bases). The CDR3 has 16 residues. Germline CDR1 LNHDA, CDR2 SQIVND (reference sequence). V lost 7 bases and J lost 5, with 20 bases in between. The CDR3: CASKNRDGGLTGELFF. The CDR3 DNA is TGTGCCAGTAAGAACAGGGACGGGGGACTAACCGGGGAGCTGTTTTTT.

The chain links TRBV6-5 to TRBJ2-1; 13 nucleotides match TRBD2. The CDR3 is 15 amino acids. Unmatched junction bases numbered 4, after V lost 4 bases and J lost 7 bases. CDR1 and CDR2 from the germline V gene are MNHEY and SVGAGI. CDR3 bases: TGTGCCAGCAGTTCCGGGACTAGCGGGGTAAATGAGCAGTTCTTC. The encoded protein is CASSSGTSGVNEQFF.

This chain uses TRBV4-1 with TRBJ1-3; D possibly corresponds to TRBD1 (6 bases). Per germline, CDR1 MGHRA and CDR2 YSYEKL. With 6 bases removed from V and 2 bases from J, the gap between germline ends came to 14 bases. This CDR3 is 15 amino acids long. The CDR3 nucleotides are TGCGCCAGCAGTCATCAGGACAGTACTGGAAACACCATATATTTT. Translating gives CASSHQDSTGNTIYF.

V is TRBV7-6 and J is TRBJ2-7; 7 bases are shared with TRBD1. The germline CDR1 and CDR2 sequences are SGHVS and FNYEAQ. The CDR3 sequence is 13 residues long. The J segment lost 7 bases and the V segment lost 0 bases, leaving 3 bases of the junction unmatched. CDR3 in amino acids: CASSLADRDEQYF. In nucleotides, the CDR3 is TGTGCCAGCAGCTTAGCCGACAGGGATGAGCAGTACTTC.